The T cell receptor beta chain described here comes from a study of Ad26.COV2.S vaccination and SARS-CoV-2 variants. Measured with immunoSEQ multiplex PCR; TCRdb has only the in-frame clones, and not every one. The sample records roughly 330,000 clones, 90% being singletons. This CDR3 spans 15 amino acids. V was trimmed by 7 bases and J by 0 bases, leaving 16 bases between them. Germline-derived CDR1 and CDR2 are SGHDT and YYEEEE. Treatment described: around 19 received Ad26.COV2.S at low or high dose, single or two shots; roughly 5 received placebo; per-sample allocation not given. Vaccine and placebo recipients were sampled on day 63 after the first injection. Spike of the Wuhan-strain SARS-CoV-2 was expressed by an Ad26 vector, which formed the vaccine.

The clonotype comes from a person aged 18-65 years who received the Ad26.COV2.S COVID-19 vaccine or a placebo. This sample comprised peripheral blood, obtained in a trial of Ad26.COV2.S vaccine versus placebo. The genes are TRBV5-6 and TRBJ1-1, with D possibly matching TRBD1 (5 bases). CDR3 protein: CASATGDLMNTEAFF. The CDR3 coding sequence is TGTGCCAGCGCTACCGGGGACCTTATGAACACTGAAGCTTTCTTT. The full variable domain, completed using reference TRBV5-6 and TRBJ1-1, is DAGVTQSPTHLIKTRGQQVTLRCSPKSGHDTVSWYQQALGQGPQFIFQYYEEEERQRGNFPDRFSGHQFPNYSSELNVNALLLGDSALYLCASATGDLMNTEAFFGQGTRLTVV.